What follows are 19 T cell receptor beta chains derived from one specimen sequenced in a study of OX40 agonist ivuxolimab in advanced cancers. Sequencing used immunoSEQ multiplex PCR; TCRdb keeps in-frame clones, though not all of them. The table has fewer than 30,000 clones, just over 90% seen once. Sequenced material: CD4+ or CD8+ T cells sorted from blood, taken in a trial of the OX40 agonist ivuxolimab. These TCRs come from an adult with an advanced solid tumor such as melanoma, head and neck, liver or kidney cancer.

The chain employs TRBV9 and TRBJ2-5; 9 bases align to TRBD2. Germline CDR1 SGDLS, CDR2 YYNGEE. V was clipped by 2 bases and J by 0 bases; unmatched bases: 5. The CDR3 extends over 16 amino acids. The chain's CDR3 is CASSVFSGGYQETQYF. The DNA for the CDR3 is TGTGCCAGCAGCGTGTTTAGCGGGGGCTACCAAGAGACCCAGTACTTC.

This chain uses TRBV27 with TRBJ2-3; 10 bases map to TRBD1. CDR3 length: 16 amino acids. CDR1 MNHEY and CDR2 SMNVEV come from the germline V gene (reference sequence). Trimming took 0 bases from V and 4 from J; bases not matched to a gene: 4. The CDR3 DNA reads as TGTGCCAGCAGTTTATCCCAGACAGGGGGCGCAGATACGCAGTATTTT. Amino acid sequence: CASSLSQTGGADTQYF.

The chain has TRBV7-9 and TRBJ2-7, with 9 bases fitting TRBD1. The CDR3 spans 13 residues. J was trimmed by 3 bases and V by 5 bases; bases with no gene match: 2. The germline CDR1 and CDR2 sequences are SEHNR and FQNEAQ (reference sequence). The CDR3 coding sequence is TGTGCCAGCAGCCCGGACAGGGGCTACGAGCAGTACTTC. This gives the protein CASSPDRGYEQYF.

The CDR3 DNA sequence: TGTGCCAGCAGCGTAGGGACAGGGGTGGTCGAAGAGCAGTACTTC. Its protein is CASSVGTGVVEEQYF. The chain employs TRBV9 and TRBJ2-7, with 9 bases identical to TRBD1. This CDR3 has 15 residues. From germline, CDR1 is SGDLS and CDR2 YYNGEE. Trimming took 0 bases from V and 7 from J; bases not matched to a gene: 8.

The chain carries TRBV4-3 and TRBJ2-1, with D perhaps matching TRBD2 (5 bases). With 0 bases removed from V and 0 bases from J, the gap between germline ends came to 6 bases. Germline V gene sequence: CDR1 LGHNA, CDR2 YSLEER. CDR3 length equals 15 residues. In DNA form, the CDR3 reads TGCGCCAGCAGCCAAGAAAGCGGCTCCTACAATGAGCAGTTCTTC. Encoded protein: CASSQESGSYNEQFF.

In its sample, this clone is medium-sized. V and J are TRBV11-2 and TRBJ2-1; 12 bases match TRBD2. The CDR3 has 18 amino acids. Germline-derived CDR1 and CDR2 are SGHAT and FQNNGV. J gave up 3 bases and V 4 bases, and 10 bases lay outside the gene matches. DNA of the CDR3: TGTGCCAGCAGCTCCGAAAATCGACTAGCGGGAGACTACAATGAGCAGTTCTTC. The encoded protein is CASSSENRLAGDYNEQFF.

The chain carries TRBV1 and TRBJ1-2. TRBV1 is flagged as a pseudogene. The CDR3 covers 16 residues. The CDR3, as DNA: TGCACCAGCAGACTAGATGTTGTGCGAAAGACCTATGGCTACACCTTC. It translates to CTSRLDVVRKTYGYTF.

V gene TRBV5-1 combines with J gene TRBJ1-1; D uncertain. The ends were cut back, 7 bases at V and 5 bases at J, with 12 bases in the middle. The CDR3 loop spans 12 amino acids. The germline CDR1 and CDR2 sequences are SGHRS and YFSETQ. CDR3 bases: TGCGCCAGCCGAGGCTTAGGGACTGAAGCTTTCTTT. As protein: CASRGLGTEAFF.

The rearrangement uses TRBV6-6 and TRBJ2-2; 8 bases line up with TRBD1. The length of the CDR3 is 13 residues. Germline trimming cut 11 bases from V and 6 bases from J; bases unmatched to any gene: 8. Germline V lookup: CDR1 MNHNY, CDR2 SVGAGI (reference sequence). The CDR3 protein is CAVAGTGAGELFF. CDR3 bases: TGTGCCGTAGCCGGGACAGGCGCCGGGGAGCTGTTTTTT.

The J gene is TRBJ1-1, the V gene TRBV19; 12 bases are shared with TRBD1. The length of the CDR3 is 16 residues. Germline trimming cut 7 bases from V and 4 bases from J; bases unmatched to any gene: 10. The germline V gene has CDR1 LNHDA and CDR2 SQIVND (reference sequence). CDR3 residues: CASTLSGTGGGTEAFF. The CDR3 DNA reads TGTGCCAGTACCCTCTCCGGGACAGGGGGCGGCACTGAAGCTTTCTTT. The whole variable domain, remainder taken from reference TRBV19 and TRBJ1-1, is DGGITQSPKYLFRKEGQNVTLSCEQNLNHDAMYWYRQDPGQGLRLIYYSQIVNDFQKGDIAEGYSVSREKKESFPLTVTSAQKNPTAFYLCASTLSGTGGGTEAFFGQGTRLTVV.

This chain uses TRBV6-1 with TRBJ1-5; possibly TRBD1 for D (5 bases). Trimming removed 5 bases from V and 6 bases from J, with 17 bases in between. Germline V gene data show CDR1 as MNHNS and CDR2 as SASEGT. The CDR3 sequence is 15 residues long. The CDR3 here is CASSPRGGDFQPQHF. DNA for the CDR3: TGTGCCAGCAGTCCCCGTGGAGGGGACTTTCAGCCCCAGCATTTT.

This clone has only one observation. This rearrangement joins TRBV21-1 to TRBJ1-1; TRBD1 is the table's D call and was not checked against the DNA. TRBV21-1 is noted as a pseudogene. The CDR3 spans 13 residues. The CDR3 loop is CASSISGSTEAFF. The CDR3 bases are TGTGCCAGCAGCATCTCAGGGTCCACTGAAGCTTTCTTT.

DNA of the CDR3: TGTGCTAGTGGTCTCCCCCTAGTGACGTCGAACTATTTT. Encoded protein: CASGLPLVTSNYF. This chain uses TRBV12-5 with TRBJ2-3; D gene uncertain. This CDR3 has 13 residues. CDR1 and CDR2 (germline): LGHNT, FRNRAP. Trimming left V 5 bases short and J 15 bases short, with 21 bases between.

Points on this clone: Other DNA sequences in this specimen translate into the identical CDR3. The CDR3 loop is CASSLGPSYEQYF. Written as DNA, the CDR3 is TGTGCCAGCAGCCTAGGGCCGTCCTACGAGCAGTACTTC. The chain carries TRBV7-2 and TRBJ2-7; no firm D call. The CDR3 consists of 13 residues. Germline CDR1 SGHTA, CDR2 FQGNSA. V lost 5 bases and J 1 base, leaving 9 bases between the germline ends.

V is TRBV4-3 and J is TRBJ2-6, with D tentatively TRBD1 or TRBD2 (5 bases each). V shed 1 base and J shed 0 bases, with 13 bases lying between them. CDR3 length equals 18 residues. From germline, CDR1 is LGHNA and CDR2 YSLEER. The CDR3 spells CASSQGGTESSGANVLTF. CDR3 bases: TGCGCCAGCAGCCAAGGAGGGACGGAGAGCTCTGGGGCCAACGTCCTGACTTTC.

The chain couples TRBV4-1 to TRBJ1-5; D unresolved. Looked up from germline, CDR1 is MGHRA and CDR2 is YSYEKL. The CDR3 loop spans 15 amino acids. The V and J ends lost 0 bases and 3 bases respectively, with 9 bases between them. CDR3 residues: CASSQDLVPNQPQHF. The CDR3 nucleotides read TGCGCCAGCAGCCAAGATCTTGTACCCAATCAGCCCCAGCATTTT.

This chain links TRBV29-1 with TRBJ2-1; D possibly corresponds to TRBD1 (5 bases). The CDR3 totals 16 residues. Trimming removed 2 bases at V and 2 bases at J, with 16 bases between. Germline CDR1 reads SQVTM; CDR2 reads ANQGSEA. CDR3 in DNA: TGCAGCGTTGAACAACCTACGACAGTTGCCTACAATGAGCAGTTCTTC. The encoded protein is CSVEQPTTVAYNEQFF.

The V gene is TRBV4-3, the J gene TRBJ2-1, with 12 bases fitting TRBD2. The V gene's germline CDR1 is LGHNA and CDR2 YSLEER. There are 17 residues in the CDR3. V lost 0 bases and J lost 4; bases outside the gene matches: 4. The CDR3 reads CASSQDGGLAGYNEQFF. The CDR3 nucleotides are TGCGCCAGCAGCCAAGATGGGGGACTAGCGGGTTACAATGAGCAGTTCTTC.

V gene TRBV7-9 combines with J gene TRBJ2-7; D perhaps matches TRBD2 (6 bases). The CDR3 covers 14 residues. Between the trimmed V and J ends, which lost 0 bases and 6 bases, there was a span of 12 bases. Germline lookup yields CDR1 SEHNR and CDR2 FQNEAQ (reference sequence). For the CDR3, the DNA is TGTGCCAGCAGCTTAGCTTTGCAGGGACTCGAGCAGTACTTC. This gives the protein CASSLALQGLEQYF.